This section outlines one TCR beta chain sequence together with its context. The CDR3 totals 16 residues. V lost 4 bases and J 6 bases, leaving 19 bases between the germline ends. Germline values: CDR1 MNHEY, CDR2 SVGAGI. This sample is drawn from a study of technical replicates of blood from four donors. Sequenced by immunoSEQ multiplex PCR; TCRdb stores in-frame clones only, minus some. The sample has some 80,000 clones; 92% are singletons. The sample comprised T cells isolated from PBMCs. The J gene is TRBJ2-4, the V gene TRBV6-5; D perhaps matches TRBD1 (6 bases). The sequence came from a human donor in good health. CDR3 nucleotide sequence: TGTGCCAGCAGTTTTCATAAACCCGGGACAACAAACATTCAGTACTTC. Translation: CASSFHKPGTTNIQYF.